This T cell receptor beta chain was retrieved from a study of a mutant IDH1 vaccine in newly diagnosed glioma. V shed 2 bases, J shed 10 bases, and the junction held 13 bases outside the gene matches. The CDR3 has 15 amino acids. Germline V gene data show CDR1 as MNHNS and CDR2 as SASEGT. Indicated time point: week 11, during vaccination. Topical imiquimod was applied with each vaccine dose, which held 300 ug of mutant IDH1 20-mer peptide. Comment on this clone: The antigen is unknown.

Produced via immunoSEQ multiplex PCR; TCRdb's table is partial and in-frame only. Found here are fewer than 150,000 clones, 75% to 90% of them singletons; the top ten hold 0.6% to 0.75%. The J gene is TRBJ1-1, the V gene TRBV6-1, with 7 nucleotides matching TRBD1. Sample: PBMCs, taken from a glioma patient whose treatment included an IDH1 peptide vaccine. The receptor's source is a woman aged 45-65 years with glioma. The CDR3 loop is CASSEITSTGEGAFF. In DNA, the CDR3 is TGTGCCAGCAGTGAAATAACCTCCACAGGGGAGGGAGCTTTCTTT.